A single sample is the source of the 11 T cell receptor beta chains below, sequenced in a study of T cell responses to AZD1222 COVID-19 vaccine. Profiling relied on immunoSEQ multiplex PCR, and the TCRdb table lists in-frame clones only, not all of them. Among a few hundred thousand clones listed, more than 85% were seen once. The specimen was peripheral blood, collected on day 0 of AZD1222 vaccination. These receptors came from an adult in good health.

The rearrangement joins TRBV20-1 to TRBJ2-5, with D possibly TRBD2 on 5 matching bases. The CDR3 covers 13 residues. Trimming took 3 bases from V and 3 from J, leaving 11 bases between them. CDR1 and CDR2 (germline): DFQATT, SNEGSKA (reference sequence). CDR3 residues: CSASGSRKETQYF. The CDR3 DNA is TGCAGTGCTAGTGGGAGCAGAAAAGAGACCCAGTACTTC.

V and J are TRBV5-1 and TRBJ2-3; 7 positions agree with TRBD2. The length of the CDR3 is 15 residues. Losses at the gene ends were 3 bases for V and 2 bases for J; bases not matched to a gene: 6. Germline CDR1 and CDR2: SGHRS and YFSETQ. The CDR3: CASSSSGTTTDTQYF. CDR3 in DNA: TGCGCCAGCAGCTCTTCCGGGACTACCACAGATACGCAGTATTTT.

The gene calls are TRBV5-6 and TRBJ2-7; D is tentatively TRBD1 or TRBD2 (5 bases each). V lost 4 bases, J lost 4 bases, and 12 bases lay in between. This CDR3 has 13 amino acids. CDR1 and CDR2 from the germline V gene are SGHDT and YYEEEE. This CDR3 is CASSGTTTYEQYF. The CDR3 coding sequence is TGTGCCAGCAGCGGGACGACTACATACGAGCAGTACTTC. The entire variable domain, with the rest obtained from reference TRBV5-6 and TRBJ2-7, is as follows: DAGVTQSPTHLIKTRGQQVTLRCSPKSGHDTVSWYQQALGQGPQFIFQYYEEEERQRGNFPDRFSGHQFPNYSSELNVNALLLGDSALYLCASSGTTTYEQYFGPGTRLTVT.

The CDR3 region has the DNA TGTGCCAGCAGTTTGGCGGGCAGGGGGTCAGACGAGCAGTACTTC. Translated, it gives CASSLAGRGSDEQYF. The chain links TRBV11-2 to TRBJ2-7, with 7 bases lining up with TRBD1. V lost 6 bases, J lost 5 bases, and 13 bases stayed unmatched. The V gene's germline CDR1 is SGHAT and CDR2 FQNNGV. The CDR3 is 15 residues long.

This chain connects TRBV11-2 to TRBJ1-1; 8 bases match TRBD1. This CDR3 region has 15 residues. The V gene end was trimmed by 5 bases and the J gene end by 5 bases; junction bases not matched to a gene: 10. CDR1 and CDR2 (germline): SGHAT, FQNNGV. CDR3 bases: TGTGCCAGCAGCCCCCCCGGACAGGGTGTGACTGAAGCTTTCTTT. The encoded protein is CASSPPGQGVTEAFF.

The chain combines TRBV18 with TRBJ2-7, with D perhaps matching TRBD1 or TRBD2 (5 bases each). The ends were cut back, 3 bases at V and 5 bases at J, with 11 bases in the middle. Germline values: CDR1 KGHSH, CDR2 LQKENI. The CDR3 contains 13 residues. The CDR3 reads CASSPGTRNEQYF. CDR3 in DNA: TGTGCCAGCTCACCCGGGACGCGGAACGAGCAGTACTTC.

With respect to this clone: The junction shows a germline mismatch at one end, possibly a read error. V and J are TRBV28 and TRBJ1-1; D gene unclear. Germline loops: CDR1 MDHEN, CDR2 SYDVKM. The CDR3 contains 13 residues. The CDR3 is CHTAAARDPEAFF. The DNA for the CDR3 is TGCCACACAGCGGCCGCAAGAGACCCTGAAGCTTTCTTT.

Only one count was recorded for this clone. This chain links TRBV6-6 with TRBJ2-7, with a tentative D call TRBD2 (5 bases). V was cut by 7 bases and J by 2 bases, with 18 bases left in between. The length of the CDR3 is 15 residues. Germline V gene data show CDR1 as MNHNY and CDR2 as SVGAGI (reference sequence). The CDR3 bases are TGTGCCAGCACTCGAGCGGACCTGGGCCCCTACGAGCAGTACTTC. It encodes CASTRADLGPYEQYF.

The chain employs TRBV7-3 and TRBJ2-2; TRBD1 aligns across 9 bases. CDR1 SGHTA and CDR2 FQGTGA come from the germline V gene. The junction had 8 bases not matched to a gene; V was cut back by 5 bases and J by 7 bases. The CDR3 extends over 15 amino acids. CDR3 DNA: TGTGCCAGCAGCCCGCAGGGACAGGGAGTCGGGGAGCTGTTTTTT. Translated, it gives CASSPQGQGVGELFF.

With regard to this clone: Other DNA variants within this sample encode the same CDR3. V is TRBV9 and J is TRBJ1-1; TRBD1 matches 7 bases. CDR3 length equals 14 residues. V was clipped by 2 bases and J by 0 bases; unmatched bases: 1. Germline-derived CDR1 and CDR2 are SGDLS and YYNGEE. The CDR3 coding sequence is TGTGCCAGCAGCGTTGGGACAGTGAACACTGAAGCTTTCTTT. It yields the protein CASSVGTVNTEAFF.

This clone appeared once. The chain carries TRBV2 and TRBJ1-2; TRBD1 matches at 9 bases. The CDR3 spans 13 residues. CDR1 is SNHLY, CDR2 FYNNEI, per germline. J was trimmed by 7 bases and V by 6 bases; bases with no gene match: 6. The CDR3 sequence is CASRRDRETGYTF. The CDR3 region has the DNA TGTGCCAGCAGAAGGGACAGGGAAACTGGCTACACCTTC.